The present entry profiles one T cell receptor beta chain with its context. It lacks a known antigen. No qualities accompany the bases; no much larger clone lies one base away. To identify antigen-specific CD4+ T cell clonotypes by their expansion, the ViraFEST assay first stimulated PBMC with viral peptide pools and then applied TCR sequencing. After about 9 days of culture, CD4+ T cells were isolated with the EasySep CD4+ T cell isolation kit. Negative nucleocapsid antibody results before and after vaccination confirmed that the healthy vaccine recipients had no prior SARS-CoV-2 infection. Two million PBMC per well were cultured in IMDM with around 5% human AB serum, around 9.1 IU/ml IL-2 and gentamicin, plus 10 ug/ml peptides. Half of the culture medium was replaced with fresh IL-2-containing medium on days 3 and 7. Unless noted otherwise, every peptide stimulation condition was grown in triplicate wells. Using Ficoll-Paque Plus gradient centrifugation, PBMC were separated from whole blood and then either used fresh or cryopreserved at -140C. The overlapping peptide pools covered the spike proteins of SARS-CoV-2 and of the common cold coronaviruses HCoV-NL63, HCoV-OC43 and HCoV-229E. The QIAamp micro DNA kit was used to extract genomic DNA from the cultured CD4+ T cells.

This record comes from a study of vaccination effects on CD4 cells after COVID-19 (dated by TCRdb to 2022 to 2024). Looking at the study overall: Participants received two doses of either the BNT162b2 or the mRNA-1273 mRNA SARS-CoV-2 vaccine. SARS-CoV-2 spike-specific CD4+ TCR repertoires were compared before and after mRNA vaccination in COVID-19 convalescent patients and in infection-naive vaccine recipients. Altogether, over 9 COVID-19 convalescent patients and a handful of SARS-CoV-2-naive healthy vaccine recipients made up the full study. In the study, cultures from other donors were sequenced using the Oncomine TCR Beta short-read assay on an Illumina iSeq 100.

General findings and caveats noted by the study authors: Among healthy vaccine recipients, nearly all vaccine-induced clones were SARS-CoV-2 mono-reactive, and just 1 of 255 was cross-reactive with common cold coronaviruses. Limitations of the study were the small number of convalescent patients and the absence of early post-infection timepoints. At late post-vaccination timepoints, both infection-induced and vaccine-induced clones showed marked clonal contraction, consistent with waning T cell responses.

The library was produced with the immunoSEQ multiplex PCR assay. DNA from the cultured, isolated CD4+ T cells was subjected to TCR beta CDR3 sequencing. Processing in the source paper ran as follows. Non-productive TCR sequences were removed, reads were trimmed to the CDR3 region, and CDR3s of at least 7 amino acids were retained. The MANAFEST web app was used to identify antigen-specific clonotypes by comparing expansion in peptide wells with expansion in reference cultures. To be called positive, a clone needed expansion at FDR<0.05 compared with the reference and with all other wells, an odds ratio greater than 5, and a frequency greater than 0.1% in two replicate wells. Cross-reactive clonotypes were defined as significantly expanded in SARS-CoV-2 spike wells and in at least one common cold coronavirus spike condition. Levenshtein distance calculated with the stringdist R package was used to assess CDR3 similarity, and unrooted trees were constructed with ape in R 3.6.1. TCRdb re-hosts the immuneACCESS table, in-frame sequences only. Its copies lack some clones; in the studies checked, an unresolved V gene accounts for under half of them, and the cause for the rest is not known. The D gene and trimming were derived from the DNA, and the V and J assignments and clone size from that table. Here the sample has tens of thousands of clones; around 79% occur a single time. The top ten clones comprise approximately 20% of the sample.

The CDR3 goes from the cysteine to the phenylalanine over 14 residues. The sequence is cut down to CDR3 DNA, 42 bases in frame from base 1. The germline V gene (reference sequence) supplies CDR1 MNHEY and CDR2 SMNVEV. Unmatched junction bases come to 5, with V trimmed by 5 bases and J by 9 bases. The material sequenced was CD4+ T cells from PBMCs cultured with HCoV-NL63 spike peptides, taken before COVID-19 vaccination. The cell subset or site label here, explained by the study, means: HCoV-NL63 spike overlapping peptide pool stimulation. This TCR derives from a human donor who received a COVID-19 vaccine. The chain is encoded by TRBV27 joined to TRBJ2-4; TRBD1 aligns with 12 central bases. The DNA sequence is TGTGCCAGCAGTACCGGGACAGGGGGCGTCATTCAGTACTTC. Its protein is CASSTGTGGVIQYF.